This TCR beta chain is from a study of cytotoxic CD8 clonotypes in ibrutinib-treated CLL. General observations from the study: The study found clonality rose at ibrutinib response, then fell toward baseline at progression. Public clonotypes, found uncommonly, either contracted or stayed stable on treatment.

The sample holds a few counts of this clone. No antigen is known for it. Depth targeted 1 in 200,000 to 1 in 1 million T cells, averaging roughly 9.7x coverage per clonotype. The table came from immunoSEQ multiplex PCR; TCRdb's copy has only in-frame clones and leaves some out. This table has about 200,000 clones, just under 80% appearing once. Germline V CDR1 and CDR2: LNHNV, YYDKDF (reference sequence). CDR3 length: 15 residues. Trimming removed 4 bases from V and 4 bases from J, with 14 bases in between. The sequencing here drew on PBMCs, taken after 12 months of ibrutinib treatment. The clonotype comes from a human donor with chronic lymphocytic leukemia. The V call is TRBV15, the J call TRBJ1-3; D is perhaps TRBD1 (6 bases). The chain's CDR3 is CATSTDSVRGNTIYF. DNA for the CDR3: TGTGCCACCAGCACGGACAGTGTGCGAGGAAACACCATATATTTT.